This passage covers 20 T cell receptor beta chains from one sample sequenced in a study of T cell clonality in common variable immunodeficiency. TCRdb's copy holds only in-frame clones and misses some; the assay was immunoSEQ multiplex PCR. The record shows approximately 50,000 clones for this sample, with no singletons present. Sequenced sample: peripheral blood mononuclear cells. The receptors shown here come from a person aged 18 to 69 in good health.

This clone was detected ten times or more. Sequencing ends 3 residues short of the CDR3 end; the germline J gene provides the rest. This sample also contains other DNA sequences that code for the same CDR3. J is TRBJ1-4 and V is TRBV5-1, with D perhaps matching TRBD1 (6 bases). This CDR3 is 18 amino acids long. Trimming removed 4 bases at V and 0 bases at J, with 19 bases between. Germline CDR1 is SGHRS and CDR2 is YFSETQ. The DNA read from the CDR3 is TGCGCCAGCAGCCCCGGACAGTTGATACTCTCAACTAATGAAAAA. It encodes CASSPGQLILSTNEK. The CDR3, in full, reads CASSPGQLILSTNEKLFF.

At least ten counts were recorded for this clone. The read terminates 3 residues before the CDR3 end, so the remaining end is supplied by the germline J gene. V and J are TRBV5-1 and TRBJ1-1, with 8 bases identical to TRBD1. V was clipped by 4 bases and J by 3 bases; unmatched bases: 2. The CDR3 sequence is 13 residues long. Germline CDR1 and CDR2: SGHRS and YFSETQ. The covered CDR3 bases are TGCGCCAGCAGCCCGACAGGGGACACTGAA. Its protein is CASSPTGDTE. The CDR3 as a whole reads CASSPTGDTEAFF.

This clone was counted at least ten times. The CDR3 loop reads CASSLGHFGNTIYF. The covered CDR3 bases are TGTGCCAGCAGCTTGGGGCATTTTGGAAACACC. The chain couples TRBV5-4 to TRBJ1-3; D not resolved. The read ends 3 residues before the CDR3 terminus; that terminus is restored from the germline J gene. Germline CDR1 and CDR2: SGHNT and YYREEE (reference sequence). V lost 0 bases to trimming and J lost 3 bases, with 7 bases between them. There are 14 residues in the CDR3.

This clone was seen more than once but under ten times. The read stops 3 residues short of the end of the CDR3; the missing end is completed from the germline J gene. The chain recombines TRBV20-1 with TRBJ2-7; 12 bases line up with TRBD2. The CDR3 is made up of 15 amino acids. Trimming took 0 bases from V and 2 from J; bases not matched to a gene: 2. From germline, CDR1 is DFQATT and CDR2 SNEGSKA (reference sequence). The sequenced part of the CDR3 DNA is TGCAGTGCTAGAGAGGGGACTAGCGGGCCCTACGAG. This gives the protein CSAREGTSGPYE. The whole CDR3 reads CSAREGTSGPYEQYF.

This clone turned up a few times. The CDR3 sequence: CASKLTSGIRETQYF. Incomplete CDR3 DNA: TGCGCCAGCAAATTGACTAGCGGGATACGAGAGACC. The rearrangement links TRBV10-2 to TRBJ2-5; 11 bases agree with TRBD2. The read finishes 3 residues shy of the CDR3 end, and the germline J gene is used to complete it. Per germline, CDR1 WSHSY and CDR2 SAAADI. The CDR3 consists of 15 residues. J lost 4 bases, V lost 7 bases, and 8 bases had no gene match.

This clone was found many times. With the read ending 3 residues before the CDR3 end, the germline J gene is used to fill in that end. V gene TRBV20-1 combines with J gene TRBJ1-4, with a possible D match to TRBD1 (5 bases). The CDR3 loop spans 16 amino acids. Looked up from germline, CDR1 is DFQATT and CDR2 is SNEGSKA (reference sequence). Trimming cost V 0 bases and J 5 bases, with 16 bases left between them. CDR3 bases read: TGCAGTGCTAGAGACCCCACGGGAGGGGAAAATGAAAAA. Its protein product is CSARDPTGGENEK. The whole CDR3 protein reads CSARDPTGGENEKLFF.

A remark on this clone: The read comes to an end 3 residues before the CDR3 does, leaving the germline J gene to fill in the end. The chain recombines TRBV20-1 with TRBJ2-5, with TRBD2 matching over 13 bases. The length of the CDR3 is 15 residues. J gave up 4 bases and V 5 bases, and 7 bases lay outside the gene matches. Germline CDR1 is DFQATT and CDR2 is SNEGSKA (reference sequence). The CDR3 bases that were read are TGCAGTGCTCCGGGACTAGCGGGGACCGGAGAGACC. It encodes CSAPGLAGTGET. The complete CDR3 sequence is CSAPGLAGTGETQYF.

This clone showed up just a few times. The missing CDR3 end, 3 residues past where the read stops, is filled in from the germline J gene. The chain links TRBV11-3 to TRBJ2-3; D uncertain. This CDR3 contains 12 residues. Germline-derived CDR1 and CDR2 are SGHNT and YENEEA. V was trimmed by 5 bases and J by 4 bases, leaving 7 bases between them. CDR3 sequence: CASSAGSDTQYF. The sequenced part of the CDR3 DNA is TGTGCCAGCAGCGCCGGTTCAGATACG.

Many counts were recorded for this clone. The CDR3 end lies 3 residues beyond the end of the read and is filled in from the germline J gene. V and J are TRBV5-1 and TRBJ2-7, with 11 bases aligning to TRBD2. Looked up from germline, CDR1 is SGHRS and CDR2 is YFSETQ. V trimming: 0 bases; J trimming: 5 bases; junction bases outside the gene matches: 13. The CDR3 totals 18 residues. The sequenced part of the CDR3 DNA is TGCGCCAGCAGCTTGGAAATAGCGGGAGGGAGCAACCCGGACGAG. Residues: CASSLEIAGGSNPDE. The entire CDR3 reads CASSLEIAGGSNPDEQYF.

In this sample, this clone turned up many times. The observed sequence ends 3 residues before the CDR3 terminus, with the missing tail filled in from the germline J gene. The chain employs TRBV20-1 and TRBJ2-7, with TRBD1 as a possible D gene (6 bases). The CDR3 has 14 residues. The germline V gene encodes CDR1 DFQATT and CDR2 SNEGSKA (reference sequence). Trimming removed 1 base from V and 5 bases from J, with 15 bases in between. This CDR3 reads CSARVPGEANEQYF. The CDR3 bases that were read are TGCAGTGCTAGAGTCCCAGGGGAAGCGAACGAG.

This clone was detected ten times or more. The read terminates 3 residues ahead of where the CDR3 ends, so the germline J gene completes it. This chain joins TRBV5-1 and TRBJ1-1, with D hard to call. Trimming removed 5 bases from V and 5 bases from J, with 13 bases in between. The CDR3 length is 13 residues. CDR1 and CDR2 from the germline V gene are SGHRS and YFSETQ. CDR3 loop: CASSIQPGTEAFF. The sequenced CDR3 bases are TGCGCCAGCAGTATACAGCCGGGGACTGAA. Based on the CDR3 plus reference TRBV5-1 and TRBJ1-1, the full variable domain is KAGVTQTPRYLIKTRGQQVTLSCSPISGHRSVSWYQQTPGQGLQFLFEYFSETQRNKGNFPGRFSGRQFSNSRSEMNVSTLELGDSALYLCASSIQPGTEAFFGQGTRLTVV.

For this clone: The CDR3 end falls 3 residues outside the read, so it is completed with the germline J gene. The J gene is TRBJ2-3, the V gene TRBV19; 7 bases match TRBD2. Looked up from germline, CDR1 is LNHDA and CDR2 is SQIVND (reference sequence). The CDR3 runs 14 residues. CDR3 sequence reads: CASSTASGEGTQYF. CDR3 DNA, as far as it was read: TGTGCCAGTAGTACGGCTAGCGGCGAGGGGACG.

This clone has at least ten counts. The read is 3 residues too short to cover the CDR3 end, so that end is filled in from the germline J gene. The V and J genes are TRBV19 and TRBJ2-6, with D uncertain. The ends were cut back, 6 bases at V and 0 bases at J, with 9 bases in the middle. This CDR3 is built from 15 residues. Germline assignment: CDR1 LNHDA and CDR2 SQIVND (reference sequence). CDR3 bases read: TGTGCCAGTAGGCAGGTCTCCTCTGGGGCCAACGTC. Translation: CASRQVSSGANV. The whole CDR3 reads CASRQVSSGANVLTF.

Worth noting for this clone: The CDR3 goes on 3 residues after the read ends, and that part is filled in from the germline J gene. The rearrangement links TRBV20-1 to TRBJ2-3; D remains ambiguous. This CDR3 region has 17 residues. From germline, CDR1 is DFQATT and CDR2 SNEGSKA (reference sequence). Trimming left V 1 base short and J 1 base short, with 18 bases between. CDR3 protein: CSARAVAQYSGTDTQYF. Partial CDR3 DNA: TGCAGTGCTAGAGCGGTCGCTCAATATTCCGGCACAGATACG.

Ten or more counts support this clone. The CDR3 extends 3 residues past the end of the read, so its final part is completed from the germline J gene. This rearrangement joins TRBV5-5 to TRBJ2-1; TRBD2 agrees at 9 bases. The V gene's germline CDR1 is SGHKS and CDR2 YYEKEE (reference sequence). V was pared by 4 bases and J by 3 bases, with 5 bases of the junction left unmatched. There are 15 residues in the CDR3. The CDR3 loop is CASSPSGAFYNEQFF. The sequenced CDR3 bases are TGTGCCAGCAGCCCTAGCGGGGCCTTCTACAATGAG.

The table lists this clone with many counts. The chain's CDR3 is CASSFDINEKLFF. The CDR3 DNA, read in part, is TGTGCCAGCAGCTTCGACATTAATGAAAAA. The chain uses TRBV5-4 and TRBJ1-4, with D uncertain. The CDR3 goes on 3 residues after the read ends, and that part is filled in from the germline J gene. Germline V gene data show CDR1 as SGHNT and CDR2 as YYREEE (reference sequence). The CDR3 length is 13 residues. Trimming left V 2 bases short and J 4 bases short, with 6 bases between.

Ten or more counts support this clone. The CDR3 goes on 3 residues after the read ends, and that part is filled in from the germline J gene. The V and J genes are TRBV20-1 and TRBJ2-7; TRBD2 agrees at 9 bases. CDR3 length: 14 residues. CDR1 is DFQATT and CDR2 is SNEGSKA in the germline V gene (reference sequence). V lost 5 bases to trimming and J lost 2 bases; unmatched junction nucleotides: 7. Partial CDR3 DNA: TGCAGTGCTGTTCTAGCGGGGCGTACCTACGAG. It codes for CSAVLAGRTYE. The CDR3, in full, reads CSAVLAGRTYEQYF.

The sample holds a few counts of this clone. From the germline J gene comes the end of the CDR3, since the read stops 3 residues before it. The V gene is TRBV25-1, the J gene TRBJ2-5, with 11 nucleotides matching TRBD2. Germline V gene data show CDR1 as MGHDK and CDR2 as SYGVNS. V gave up 4 bases and J gave up 5 bases; unmatched junction bases: 3. This CDR3 is 14 amino acids long. CDR3 DNA, as far as it was read: TGTGCCAGCAGTGTAGCGGGAGGGCCGGAGACC. Its translation: CASSVAGGPET. The CDR3, in full, reads CASSVAGGPETQYF.

On this clone itself: The sequence runs out 3 residues before the end of the CDR3; the remainder is reconstructed from the germline J gene. The gene calls are TRBV7-9 and TRBJ1-2; 7 bases agree with TRBD1. V was pared by 5 bases and J by 6 bases, with 3 bases of the junction left unmatched. The CDR3 is 12 residues long. From germline, CDR1 is SEHNR and CDR2 FQNEAQ (reference sequence). The CDR3: CASSTGTDGYTF. The sequenced part of the CDR3 DNA is TGTGCCAGCAGCACGGGGACAGATGGC.

This clone was seen at least ten times. The read comes to an end 3 residues before the CDR3 does, leaving the germline J gene to fill in the end. The chain joins TRBV6-1 to TRBJ2-3; no reliable D call. From germline, CDR1 is MNHNS and CDR2 SASEGT. This CDR3 spans 14 amino acids. Trimming left V 2 bases short and J 0 bases short, with 6 bases between. CDR3 sequence reads: CASSELGSTDTQYF. The covered CDR3 bases are TGTGCCAGCAGTGAATTAGGGAGCACAGATACG.